These T cell receptor beta chains were read from a single sample in a study of cytomegalovirus exposure and HLA in healthy donors. Here immunoSEQ multiplex PCR was the method, and the copy in TCRdb shows in-frame clones only, minus some. This table has roughly 63,000 clones, roughly 74% appearing once. The sample comprised PBMCs. The receptors stem from a woman between 40 and 50 years old in good health and CMV-seropositive. Both conserved end residues are part of each CDR3. The order of the fields is J gene, V gene, CDR3 protein.

>TRBJ1-5|TRBV6-1
CASSENPPGQPQHF
>TRBJ2-1|TRBV5-8
CASSSRQGGYNEQFF
>TRBJ2-3|TRBV5-4
CASREAEHSTQYF
>TRBJ1-6|TRBV6-1
CASSIRTGRSPLHF
>TRBJ2-7|TRBV7-2
CASSLQSYEQYF
>TRBJ1-2|TRBV13
CASSYGTRDGYTF
>TRBJ2-7|TRBV19
CASSSGTGANEQYF
>TRBJ2-1|TRBV5-1
CASSFLAGSSYNEQFF
>TRBJ2-3|TRBV29-1
CSVEIAGGTDTQYF
>TRBJ1-3|TRBV5-4
CASSFGRGEGTIYF
>TRBJ2-7|TRBV7-6
CASSSVPREQYF
>TRBJ1-1|TRBV7-2
CASSPVIEGKDTEAFF
>TRBJ1-1|TRBV19
CASSIEAGVLTEAFF
>TRBJ1-5|TRBV19
CASATGGNQPQHF
>TRBJ2-7|TRBV7-8
CASSLAATSGGEVYEQYF
>TRBJ2-1|TRBV5-6
CASSLGTSRYNEQFF
>TRBJ2-2|TRBV10-3
CAIRLGLGGTSGELFF
>TRBJ1-2|TRBV28
CASSLLGTGVGNGYTF
>TRBJ1-6|TRBV18
CASSPDLGANSPLHF
>TRBJ1-1|TRBV7-9
CASSLDRAEAFF
>TRBJ2-3|TRBV11-2
CASSLRGGGPTDTQYF
>TRBJ2-1|TRBV7-9
CASSKPGGAYNEQFF
>TRBJ2-2|TRBV5-8
CALRKSGGAWTGELFF
>TRBJ2-3|TRBV4-3
CASSPRGSGGTDTQYF
>TRBJ2-7|TRBV27
CASSPLDRGVPYEQYF
>TRBJ1-4|TRBV7-9
CSSSSTRGLNEKLFF
>TRBJ1-1|TRBV19
CASSNREMNTEAFF
>TRBJ2-7|TRBV6-1
CASSGGVKVGEQYF
>TRBJ2-1|TRBV27
CASSFSTDASYNEQFF
>TRBJ1-1|TRBV9
CASSVATGAGGDEAFF
>TRBJ2-3|TRBV29-1
CSAGGFTDTQYF
>TRBJ1-2|TRBV7-2
CASSSGVGYTF
>TRBJ1-5|TRBV30
CAWKGQGNQPQHF
>TRBJ1-6|TRBV7-2
CASSVDSNNSPLHF
>TRBJ1-2|TRBV28
CASTTPGGEYGYTF
>TRBJ2-4|TRBV20-1
CSASRGPIQYF
>TRBJ2-2|TRBV4-3
CASSQFLAGGPNTGELFF
>TRBJ1-2|TRBV19
CASGTGYGYTF
>TRBJ1-4|TRBV15
CATSRDATGGEKLFF
>TRBJ1-2|TRBV7-9
CASSLGTEEFNYGYTF
>TRBJ2-1|TRBV4-3
CASSQGWQGGNEQFF
>TRBJ2-5|TRBV7-6
CASSLGRGLETQYF
>TRBJ2-1|TRBV7-9
CASSITGAYNEQFF
>TRBJ1-1|TRBV6-6
CASSYPAGGAEAFF
>TRBJ1-2|TRBV5-1
CASSLGREGYTF
>TRBJ2-1|TRBV5-6
CASSLELGAGGPGEQFF